These 15 T cell receptor beta chains share one sample of origin, sequenced in a study of Ad26.COV2.S vaccination and SARS-CoV-2 variants. Profiling relied on immunoSEQ multiplex PCR, and the TCRdb table lists in-frame clones only, not all of them. The sample holds about 450,000 clones; 89% are singletons and the top ten take approximately 2.5%. Treatment defined: about 20 received Ad26.COV2.S at low or high dose, single or two shots; roughly five received placebo; per-sample allocation not given. Samples were taken on day 63 after the first vaccine or placebo injection. The specimen was peripheral blood, collected in a trial of Ad26.COV2.S vaccine versus placebo. These receptors came from a person between 18 and 65 years old who received the Ad26.COV2.S COVID-19 vaccine or a placebo.

The rearrangement links TRBV4-3 to TRBJ1-1; the match to TRBD1 covers 7 bases. With V trimmed by 4 bases and J by 1 base, 3 bases remained unmatched. The germline CDR1 and CDR2 sequences are LGHNA and YSLEER. This CDR3 region has 14 residues. The CDR3 DNA reads as TGCGCCAGCAGCCTCGGACAGGCGAACACTGAAGCTTTCTTT. This translates into CASSLGQANTEAFF.

The chain is built from TRBV28 and TRBJ1-5, with D perhaps TRBD1 (5 bases). V dropped 6 bases and J dropped 5 bases, with 14 bases sitting between them. CDR3 length: 14 amino acids. Germline V gene lookup returns CDR1 MDHEN and CDR2 SYDVKM. The CDR3 nucleotides read TGTGCCAGCAGACCCCGGACATCAGATCAGCCCCAGCATTTT. Protein: CASRPRTSDQPQHF.

The chain employs TRBV6-5 and TRBJ2-5; D gene unclear. V shed 0 bases and J shed 9 bases, with 17 bases lying between them. Germline CDR1 is MNHEY and CDR2 is SVGAGI. The CDR3 extends over 15 amino acids. This CDR3 is CASSYSSDLPMAQYF. In nucleotides, the CDR3 is TGTGCCAGCAGTTACTCCTCCGACCTACCCATGGCCCAGTACTTC.

J is TRBJ1-1 and V is TRBV14; TRBD1 might be the D (5 bases). V was cut by 1 base and J by 7 bases, with 16 bases left in between. CDR1 and CDR2 from the germline V gene are SGHDN and FVKESK. CDR3 length: 15 residues. The CDR3 sequence: CASSQGYPGFGEAFF. Here the CDR3 DNA reads TGTGCCAGCAGCCAAGGGTACCCAGGGTTTGGTGAAGCTTTCTTT.

Here the CDR3 reads CASSLGGPEQETQYF. Written as DNA, the CDR3 is TGCGCCAGCAGCTTGGGGGGTCCAGAACAAGAGACCCAGTACTTC. The V call is TRBV5-1, the J call TRBJ2-5; D not certain. Germline-derived CDR1 and CDR2 are SGHRS and YFSETQ. Trimming took off 0 bases at V and 2 bases at J, with 11 bases between the two ends. The CDR3 consists of 15 residues.

This clone has only a few counts. V gene TRBV2 combines with J gene TRBJ2-7, with D uncertain. The germline V and J ends were trimmed by 6 bases and 0 bases, with 15 bases remaining between them. Germline CDR1 reads SNHLY; CDR2 reads FYNNEI. The CDR3 is made up of 15 amino acids. Here the CDR3 DNA reads TGTGCCAGCAGCGTTGACACCTCACGCTCCTACGAGCAGTACTTC. This gives the protein CASSVDTSRSYEQYF.

The genes are TRBV19 and TRBJ2-6, with a weak D call TRBD1 (5 bases). CDR1 is LNHDA and CDR2 is SQIVND in the germline V gene (reference sequence). The CDR3 length is 16 residues. V was pared by 5 bases and J by 2 bases, with 13 bases between. The CDR3 sequence: CASSGPRGPGANVLTF. CDR3 DNA: TGTGCCAGTAGTGGACCAAGGGGTCCTGGGGCCAACGTCCTGACTTTC.

In its sample, this clone was seen once. This chain links TRBV9 with TRBJ1-6; D gene unclear. The germline V gene has CDR1 SGDLS and CDR2 YYNGEE. The CDR3 totals 14 residues. Trimming took off 2 bases at V and 8 bases at J, with 11 bases between the two ends. The CDR3 DNA is TGTGCCAGCAGCGTCCGGGGTGGGGATTCACCCCTCCACTTT. Protein sequence: CASSVRGGDSPLHF.

The chain couples TRBV27 to TRBJ2-7; D might be TRBD1 (6 bases). This CDR3 spans 16 amino acids. CDR1 is MNHEY, CDR2 SMNVEV, per germline (reference sequence). V lost 0 bases and J 3 bases, leaving 15 bases between the germline ends. This chain's CDR3 is CASSLSAGGGNYEQYF. The CDR3 DNA reads as TGTGCCAGCAGTTTATCGGCTGGGGGCGGAAACTACGAGCAGTACTTC.

The chain joins TRBV15 to TRBJ2-4; weak D call: TRBD2 (7 bases). V was shortened by 5 bases and J by 0 bases, with 14 bases between the two germline ends. Per the germline V gene, CDR1 is LNHNV and CDR2 is YYDKDF (reference sequence). The CDR3 spans 16 residues. The CDR3 here is CATSGGGSIAKNIQYF. The CDR3 DNA reads TGTGCCACCAGCGGGGGGGGCAGTATAGCCAAAAACATTCAGTACTTC.

This clone showed up just once. CDR3 amino acids: CASSPPAGKGLPQHF. Written as DNA, the CDR3 is TGTGCCAGCTCACCACCGGCGGGGAAGGGTTTGCCCCAGCATTTT. V is TRBV18 and J is TRBJ1-5; D call uncertain. Germline V gene lookup returns CDR1 KGHSH and CDR2 LQKENI. The CDR3 contains 15 residues. Trimming left V 0 bases short and J 9 bases short, with 15 bases between.

This sequence joins TRBV18 and TRBJ2-1, with 9 positions matching TRBD2. CDR3 size: 16 residues. J lost 6 bases, V lost 0 bases, and 6 bases had no gene match. Germline loops: CDR1 KGHSH, CDR2 LQKENI. As DNA, the CDR3 is TGTGCCAGCTCACCACCGAGCGGGGGGAAAGGCAATGAGCAGTTCTTC. This sequence encodes CASSPPSGGKGNEQFF.

V gene TRBV5-6 combines with J gene TRBJ1-2, with TRBD1 matching 8 bases. Germline CDR1 and CDR2: SGHDT and YYEEEE. V lost 7 bases to trimming and J lost 8 bases; unmatched junction nucleotides: 13. The CDR3 extends over 14 amino acids. CDR3 DNA sequence: TGTGCCAGCCGGCTACAGGGGGGGCCCCCCGGCTACACCTTC. It specifies CASRLQGGPPGYTF.

The sample holds one count of this clone. This sequence joins TRBV7-9 and TRBJ2-1, with TRBD2 matching 13 bases. With V trimmed by 1 base and J by 10 bases, 7 bases remained unmatched. Germline V gene lookup returns CDR1 SEHNR and CDR2 FQNEAQ (reference sequence). The CDR3 contains 16 residues. CDR3 loop: CASSLGGLAGAGEQFF. The DNA for the CDR3 is TGTGCCAGCAGCTTAGGTGGACTAGCGGGAGCTGGGGAGCAGTTCTTC.

Only one count was recorded for this clone. The CDR3 spells CAIKAESNTGELFF. CDR3 coding DNA: TGTGCCATCAAAGCAGAGTCGAACACCGGGGAGCTGTTTTTT. The genes are TRBV10-3 and TRBJ2-2; D gene ambiguous. Germline values: CDR1 ENHRY, CDR2 SYGVKD. Trimming shortened V by 7 bases and J by 0 bases, and 9 bases separated the two germline ends. The CDR3 has 14 amino acids.